A single sample is the source of the 14 T cell receptor beta chains below, sequenced in a study of blood T cells in healthy people across ages (dated by TCRdb to between 2014 and 2017). Library generation was performed with 5' RACE. These reads were obtained on an Illumina HiSeq 2500. The second PCR ran for roughly 7 to 11 cycles and used a J-beta primer mix along with a sample-barcoded 5' primer. TCRdb reprocessing: public reads trimmed at Q25 with fastp, clones called with MiXCR, in-frame beta chains kept. Each CDR3 protein appears once, grouped with its most common genes and DNA. Counted in this sample were about 690,000 distinct CDR3 sequences; 40% to 45% of them appeared once. Of the sample, roughly 30% falls within the top ten clones. Specimen: blood. The source of these receptors is a man aged 80 or over in good health.

There are a few counts of this clonotype. The chain recombines TRBV24-1 with TRBJ2-5; D not resolved. Trimming removed 0 bases from V and 5 bases from J, with 12 bases in between. Germline assignment: CDR1 KGHDR and CDR2 SFDVKD. This CDR3 has 15 amino acids. CDR3 loop: CATSDLGPLGETQYF. CDR3 bases: TGTGCCACCAGTGATTTGGGACCCCTGGGGGAGACCCAGTACTTC.

J is TRBJ2-1 and V is TRBV3-1; 10 bases fit TRBD1. Trimming cost V 2 bases and J 6 bases; bases outside gene matches: 10. From germline, CDR1 is LGHDT and CDR2 YNNKEL (reference sequence). This CDR3 is built from 17 residues. The CDR3 loop reads CASSQRVSGTGANEQFF. Here the CDR3 DNA reads TGTGCCAGCAGCCAAAGGGTTTCCGGGACAGGGGCCAATGAGCAGTTCTTC.

This CDR3 is CSARHSGGTSYEQYF. CDR3 in DNA: TGCAGTGCCCGCCACAGCGGGGGGACCTCCTACGAGCAGTACTTC. V and J are TRBV20-1 and TRBJ2-7; 9 positions match TRBD2. The V segment lost 6 bases and the J segment 0 bases; nucleotides outside the gene matches: 9. From germline, CDR1 is DFQATT and CDR2 SNEGSKA (reference sequence). The CDR3 is 15 amino acids.

The chain has TRBV6-6 and TRBJ1-3; weak D call: TRBD1 (6 bases). Germline V gives CDR1 MNHNY, CDR2 SVGAGI (reference sequence). This CDR3 has 16 amino acids. Trimming removed 7 bases from V and 1 base from J, with 17 bases in between. DNA of the CDR3: TGTGCCAGCACCCCCTCTAAGGGACAATCTGGAAACACCATATATTTT. Translation gives CASTPSKGQSGNTIYF.

Only a few counts were recorded for this clonotype. The chain joins TRBV20-1 to TRBJ2-3; D perhaps matches TRBD2 (6 bases). Germline V gives CDR1 DFQATT, CDR2 SNEGSKA (reference sequence). The CDR3 consists of 16 residues. V lost 0 bases, J lost 2 bases, and 15 bases lay in between. In DNA form, the CDR3 reads TGCAGTGCTAGAGAGTTAGCGGTTGGCCCCACAGATACGCAGTATTTT. This sequence encodes CSARELAVGPTDTQYF.

The rearrangement uses TRBV29-1 and TRBJ2-7; 7 bases line up with TRBD2. The V gene's germline CDR1 is SQVTM and CDR2 ANQGSEA. Losses at the gene ends were 5 bases for V and 7 bases for J; bases not matched to a gene: 14. The CDR3 runs to 14 residues. This chain's CDR3 is CSVLRDGGSGEQYF. In DNA form, the CDR3 reads TGCAGCGTTCTCCGGGACGGGGGGTCGGGGGAGCAGTACTTC.

Only a few counts were recorded for this clonotype. The V call is TRBV11-2, the J call TRBJ2-3; 10 bases map to TRBD2. The CDR3 consists of 18 residues. Germline CDR1 reads SGHAT; CDR2 reads FQNNGV. The V and J ends lost 8 bases and 2 bases, in that order; junction bases with no gene match: 16. For the CDR3, the DNA is TGTGCCAGCCCCCGGTTAGCGTCTAGCGGGAGTTCCACAGATACGCAGTATTTT. This sequence encodes CASPRLASSGSSTDTQYF.

The table lists this clonotype with a few counts. This sequence joins TRBV20-1 and TRBJ2-5, with TRBD1 matching 7 bases. The V segment lost 1 base and the J segment 5 bases; nucleotides outside the gene matches: 10. Germline values: CDR1 DFQATT, CDR2 SNEGSKA (reference sequence). The CDR3 is made up of 15 amino acids. The CDR3 reads CSARVDHRGRETQYF. CDR3 nucleotide sequence: TGCAGTGCTAGAGTCGACCACAGGGGAAGGGAGACCCAGTACTTC.

This clonotype came up a few times. The gene calls are TRBV11-2 and TRBJ2-5, with D tentatively TRBD2 (7 bases). Trimming left V 5 bases short and J 5 bases short, with 21 bases between. This CDR3 region has 16 residues. Germline-derived CDR1 and CDR2 are SGHAT and FQNNGV. The CDR3 protein is CASSLLGGVGQETQYF. The DNA of the CDR3 is TGTGCCAGCAGCCTCCTAGGGGGGGTTGGGCAGGAGACCCAGTACTTC.

This rearrangement joins TRBV24-1 to TRBJ2-1; weak D call: TRBD2 (5 bases). Trimming stripped 4 bases from V and 7 bases from J, with 22 bases between. In germline, CDR1 is KGHDR, CDR2 SFDVKD. This CDR3 comprises 17 residues. The CDR3 protein is CATSDRLTRPGENEQFF. The CDR3 DNA reads TGTGCCACCAGTGACCGACTCACGAGACCCGGGGAGAATGAGCAGTTCTTC.

This clonotype occurred a few times. One junction end disagrees with the germline gene, perhaps due to a read error. This chain uses TRBV7-3 with TRBJ2-6; no clear D gene. Germline lookup yields CDR1 SGHTA and CDR2 FQGTGA. The CDR3 has 14 residues. DNA for the CDR3: TGCGCCAGCAGCGTCAGCTCTGGGGCCAACGTCCTGACTTTC. Protein sequence: CASSVSSGANVLTF.

The gene calls are TRBV20-1 and TRBJ2-3; 12 bases align to TRBD2. From germline, CDR1 is DFQATT and CDR2 SNEGSKA (reference sequence). With V trimmed by 3 bases and J by 1 base, 11 bases remained unmatched. The CDR3 runs to 18 residues. The CDR3 bases are TGCAGTGCTAGGGGGGGACTAGCGGGCCGGATACGCACAGATACGCAGTATTTT. This codes for CSARGGLAGRIRTDTQYF.

This clonotype was observed a few times. The chain carries TRBV6-5 and TRBJ2-3, with TRBD2 matching over 11 bases. Germline CDR1 reads MNHEY; CDR2 reads SVGAGI. Trimming cost V 0 bases and J 0 bases; bases outside gene matches: 5. CDR3 length: 18 amino acids. The CDR3 coding sequence is TGTGCCAGCAGTTACTCGGCTAGCGGGGGGTTTAGCACAGATACGCAGTATTTT. Amino acid sequence: CASSYSASGGFSTDTQYF.

This chain links TRBV2 with TRBJ2-7; D perhaps matches TRBD2 (6 bases). The J call may be faulty, since TRBJ2-5 better matches the DNA end. CDR1 and CDR2 from the germline V gene are SNHLY and FYNNEI. CDR3 length equals 13 residues. DNA for the CDR3: TGTGCCAGCAGTGCTTGGAGGGTGGAGACCCAGTACTTC. Residues: CASSAWRVETQYF.